Sequencing of this TCR beta chain was carried out in a study of identical twins (dated by TCRdb to the mid-2010s). Study-level background: To test whether fetal clonotypes persist, this study deep-sequenced TCR alpha and beta repertoires from monozygotic twins, from unrelated adults of various ages, and from cord blood. To rule out contamination, replicate twin experiments were performed at different times with different library preparation protocols.

Every donor was a healthy Caucasian. Miltenyi CD45RO+ enrichment and human naive T-cell isolation kits were used to isolate memory (CD45RO+) and naive T cells from PBMC. Library method: 5' RACE. TCRdb records Illumina HiSeq 2000 as the sequencer. Template switching added a universal primer binding site, and the final cDNA carried a unique molecular identifier that allowed TCR cDNA molecules to be counted accurately. Specific primers in the conserved constant-segment region were used to synthesize first-strand cDNA for TCR alpha and beta chains. To control for contamination, every cDNA library was double barcoded, receiving both a SMART-Mk sample barcode and Illumina barcodes. Two successive PCR steps introduced TruSeq adapter sequences along with Illumina sample barcodes. Sequencing of the TCR alpha and beta cDNA libraries was done on the Illumina HiSeq platform using custom primers. Turning to the authors' computational methods: Raw reads were processed with MiGEC to extract unique molecular identifiers, and MiXCR was used to determine CDR3 positions. Recombination models were inferred per individual with the repgenHMM and IGoR tools using an EM algorithm. Shared clonotype analysis was performed with the tcR package in R, normalizing sharing by the product of cloneset sizes. To study raw recombination free of thymic and clonal selection effects, out-of-frame nonproductive sequences were analyzed. TCRdb ran its own pipeline on the public reads, namely fastp trimming at Q25 and MiXCR clone calling, and kept in-frame beta chains. Every distinct CDR3 protein forms one entry, paired with its most common genes and DNA. In this record, the V and J calls reflect TCRdb's handling and not the investigators' own analysis. The sample table contains around 230,000 distinct CDR3 sequences; only one count was recorded for approximately 9% of them. The top ten clonotypes cover 4% to 6% of the sample.

Results the study describes overall, beyond this receptor: Out-of-frame TCR alpha sequences shared between twins showed an excess of low generation-probability sequences compared with coincidental sharing between unrelated individuals. Because the same donors could not be followed over many years, the conclusions depended on cross-sectional statistical analysis. Abundant cord blood beta clonotypes carried fewer insertions; young adult naive repertoires showed a weaker similar trend, while memory repertoires showed none. In monozygotic twins, out-of-frame TCR alpha sharing was systematically underestimated by recombination models, although the models agreed with sharing between unrelated individuals. A weaker excess of twin sharing was found in beta out-of-frame sequences because the signal-to-noise ratio was lowered by fewer shared sequences. Zero-insertion analyses could be partly confounded by invariant T cells such as MAIT and iNKT, although diverse VJ usage argued against such confounding for most clonotypes.

V is shortened by 0 bases, J by 10 bases, and the region joining them spans 10 bases. Including cysteine and phenylalanine, the CDR3 has 13 amino acids. Only the CDR3 portion is preserved as DNA: 39 bases, with reading frame beginning at the first base. CDR1 and CDR2, looked up from the germline V gene, are SGHRS and YFSETQ. This clonotype has only a few counts. Its recognized antigen is unknown. No base qualities exist here, and no much larger clone lies one base off it. The sample was memory (CD45RO+) T cells sorted from blood. Sample cell subset or site, as interpreted from the label and publication: CD45RO+ enriched T cells. The receptor was isolated from a woman between 18 and 29 years old in good health. The chain employs TRBV5-1 and TRBJ1-4; possibly the D gene is TRBD1, per 5 matching bases. Here is the DNA: TGCGCCAGCAGCTTGGATCTTGGGGCAAAACTGTTTTTT. This sequence encodes CASSLDLGAKLFF.